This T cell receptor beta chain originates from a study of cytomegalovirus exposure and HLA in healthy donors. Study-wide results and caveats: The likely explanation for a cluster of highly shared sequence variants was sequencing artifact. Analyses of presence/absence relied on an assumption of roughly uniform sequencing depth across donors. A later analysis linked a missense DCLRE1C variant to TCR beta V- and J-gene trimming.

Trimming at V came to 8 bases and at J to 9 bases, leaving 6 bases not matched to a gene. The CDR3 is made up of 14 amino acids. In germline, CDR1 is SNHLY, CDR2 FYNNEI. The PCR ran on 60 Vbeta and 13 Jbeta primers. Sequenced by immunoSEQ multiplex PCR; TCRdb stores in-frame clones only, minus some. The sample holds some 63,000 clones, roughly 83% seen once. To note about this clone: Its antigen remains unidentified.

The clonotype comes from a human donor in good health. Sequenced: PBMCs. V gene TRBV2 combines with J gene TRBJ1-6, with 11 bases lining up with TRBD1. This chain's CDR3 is CASLQGQGVSPLHF. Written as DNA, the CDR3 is TGTGCCAGCCTACAGGGACAGGGGGTTTCACCCCTCCACTTT.